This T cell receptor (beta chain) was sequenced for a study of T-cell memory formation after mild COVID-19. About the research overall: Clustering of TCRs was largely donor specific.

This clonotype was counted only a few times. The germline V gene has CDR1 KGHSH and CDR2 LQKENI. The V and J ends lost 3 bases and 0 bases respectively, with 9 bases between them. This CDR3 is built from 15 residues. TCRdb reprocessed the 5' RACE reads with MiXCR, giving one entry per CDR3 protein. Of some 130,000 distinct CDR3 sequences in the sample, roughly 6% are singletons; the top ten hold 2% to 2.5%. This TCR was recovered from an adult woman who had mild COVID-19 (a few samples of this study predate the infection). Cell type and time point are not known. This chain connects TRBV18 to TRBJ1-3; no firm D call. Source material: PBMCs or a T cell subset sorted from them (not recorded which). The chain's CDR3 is CASSPSVPSGNTIYF. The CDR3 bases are TGTGCCAGCTCACCTTCGGTCCCCTCTGGAAACACCATATATTTT.